The 23 T cell receptor beta chains below all came from one sample that was sequenced in a study of regulatory T cells in long-lasting Graves disease. Time point defined: newly diagnosed GD, antithyroid drugs for less than 3 months. The TCR library was made from RNA that had been extracted from PBMCs in TRIzol. Arm-PCR of CDR3 regions and iRepertoire HTBI primers were the basis on which TCR beta libraries were built. Using its own MiXCR run on the multiplex PCR reads, TCRdb lists one record per CDR3 protein. The data show about 560,000 distinct CDR3 sequences, with 15% to 20% seen just once and 12% held by the top ten. The sample also formed part of further work on T cells in Graves' hyperthyroidism and ophthalmopathy.

The sequenced sample was peripheral blood mononuclear cells (PBMCs), obtained at new diagnosis, from a patient treated with antithyroid drugs. These receptors came from a young man with Graves disease.

The table lists this clonotype with a few counts. V gene TRBV30 combines with J gene TRBJ2-1, with 11 bases lining up with TRBD2. V gave up 2 bases and J gave up 6 bases; unmatched junction bases: 15. Germline CDR1 reads GTSNPN; CDR2 reads SVGIG (reference sequence). This CDR3 is built from 18 residues. In nucleotides, the CDR3 is TGTGCCTGGAGTAATGTAGCCACACTAGCGGGAGCTCGCAATGAGCAGTTCTTC. It encodes CAWSNVATLAGARNEQFF.

CDR3 in amino acids: CASSSMTGNGNTIYF. The CDR3 DNA follows: TGTGCCAGCAGCTCAATGACAGGGAACGGAAACACCATATATTTT. V gene TRBV11-2 combines with J gene TRBJ1-3; 7 bases are shared with TRBD1. J lost 4 bases, V lost 4 bases, and 7 bases had no gene match. CDR1 and CDR2 (germline): SGHAT, FQNNGV. The CDR3 runs to 15 residues.

This clonotype occurred many times. This chain connects TRBV9 to TRBJ2-7; 9 bases map to TRBD1. Germline V gene data show CDR1 as SGDLS and CDR2 as YYNGEE. This CDR3 spans 14 amino acids. After removal of 3 bases from V and 4 bases from J, the junction contained 5 bases not matched to a gene. The CDR3 reads CASSEGQGGYEQYF. In DNA form, the CDR3 reads TGTGCCAGCAGCGAGGGACAGGGTGGTTACGAGCAGTACTTC. Together with reference TRBV9 and TRBJ2-7, the CDR3 gives the full variable domain: DSGVTQTPKHLITATGQRVTLRCSPRSGDLSVYWYQQSLDQGLQFLIQYYNGEERAKGNILERFSAQQFPDLHSELNLSSLELGDSALYFCASSEGQGGYEQYFGPGTRLTVT.

This rearrangement joins TRBV5-4 to TRBJ2-3; 9 bases are a match to TRBD1. CDR1 SGHNT and CDR2 YYREEE come from the germline V gene (reference sequence). With 4 bases clipped from V and 5 bases from J, the junction kept 5 bases outside the gene matches. The CDR3 is 14 residues long. For the CDR3, the DNA is TGTGCCAGCAGCCGGGACAGGGTGCTAGATACGCAGTATTTT. Amino acids: CASSRDRVLDTQYF.

The chain is built from TRBV18 and TRBJ2-7, with D perhaps matching TRBD2 (7 bases). The CDR3 has 13 amino acids. The V end lost 3 bases, the J end lost 6 bases, and 12 bases lay between the germline ends. Germline V gene sequence: CDR1 KGHSH, CDR2 LQKENI. CDR3 residues: CASSPSGGSEQYF. CDR3 DNA: TGTGCCAGCTCACCGTCGGGGGGCTCCGAGCAGTACTTC.

The chain carries TRBV6-1 and TRBJ2-1, with D possibly being TRBD1 or TRBD2 (6 bases each). Germline V CDR1 and CDR2: MNHNS, SASEGT. V lost 6 bases, J lost 7 bases, and 22 bases lay in between. The CDR3 totals 16 residues. The CDR3, as DNA: TGTGCCAGCAGGTCGACAGGAGGGGCGGGTGGTAATGAGCAGTTCTTC. Its translation: CASRSTGGAGGNEQFF.

The chain joins TRBV30 to TRBJ2-3; no firm D call. The CDR3 length is 16 residues. The germline V gene has CDR1 GTSNPN and CDR2 SVGIG (reference sequence). V was shortened by 0 bases and J by 4 bases, with 17 bases between the two germline ends. The CDR3 nucleotides are TGTGCCTGGAGTGTACATAACGCGGATCTCTCAGATACGCAGTATTTT. Its protein product is CAWSVHNADLSDTQYF.

This clonotype was seen a handful of times. This chain connects TRBV19 to TRBJ1-3; D unclear. V lost 9 bases to trimming and J lost 5 bases, with 14 bases between them. Looked up from germline, CDR1 is LNHDA and CDR2 is SQIVND (reference sequence). CDR3 length equals 13 residues. CDR3 in DNA: TGTGCCAGCGCATGGACGGAAAGAAACACCATATATTTT. Translating gives CASAWTERNTIYF.

The V and J genes are TRBV5-4 and TRBJ1-1; TRBD1 matches 7 bases. V gave up 3 bases and J gave up 1 base; unmatched junction bases: 3. CDR3 length: 14 amino acids. Per germline, CDR1 SGHNT and CDR2 YYREEE (reference sequence). The CDR3 nucleotides are TGTGCCAGCAGCTACCGGGACAGGAACACTGAAGCTTTCTTT. Translation: CASSYRDRNTEAFF.

In its sample, this clonotype was seen a few times. V usage is TRBV2 and J usage is TRBJ2-7; 11 bases line up with TRBD2. CDR1 and CDR2 (germline): SNHLY, FYNNEI. This CDR3 region has 14 residues. Trimming cost V 5 bases and J 2 bases; bases outside gene matches: 2. The DNA of the CDR3 is TGTGCCAGCAGTTCTAGCGGGAGGACCTACGAGCAGTACTTC. Residues: CASSSSGRTYEQYF.

This clonotype was recorded once. This chain connects TRBV4-1 to TRBJ2-2; the D gene is possibly TRBD2 (6 bases). The CDR3 is 15 residues long. Germline V gene lookup returns CDR1 MGHRA and CDR2 YSYEKL. V lost 7 bases and J 0 bases, leaving 12 bases between the germline ends. The CDR3 DNA follows: TGCGCCAGCAAGACCGGGACTTCGAACACCGGGGAGCTGTTTTTT. Translating it yields CASKTGTSNTGELFF.

This clonotype was seen at least ten times. The V gene is TRBV27, the J gene TRBJ2-7; 10 nucleotides line up with TRBD1. J gave up 4 bases and V 5 bases, and 11 bases lay outside the gene matches. The CDR3 contains 16 residues. Germline V CDR1 and CDR2: MNHEY, SMNVEV (reference sequence). CDR3 sequence reads: CASSRFGGTGVYEQYF. Written as DNA, the CDR3 is TGTGCCAGCAGTAGGTTCGGTGGGACAGGGGTTTACGAGCAGTACTTC.

This clonotype was recorded many times. The chain employs TRBV20-1 and TRBJ1-1; D might be TRBD1 (6 bases). This CDR3 spans 13 amino acids. In germline, CDR1 is DFQATT, CDR2 SNEGSKA (reference sequence). Trimming stripped 4 bases from V and 1 base from J, with 10 bases between. CDR3 region: CSAISGANTEAFF. The CDR3 bases are TGCAGTGCTATTTCAGGGGCGAACACTGAAGCTTTCTTT.

The chain couples TRBV6-1 to TRBJ2-1; 11 nucleotides line up with TRBD2. The J segment lost 0 bases and the V segment lost 6 bases, leaving 4 bases of the junction unmatched. The CDR3 sequence is 16 residues long. The germline CDR1 and CDR2 sequences are MNHNS and SASEGT. CDR3 coding DNA: TGTGCCAGCAGACTAACTAGCGGGAGCTCCTACAATGAGCAGTTCTTC. It specifies CASRLTSGSSYNEQFF.

This chain uses TRBV25-1 with TRBJ2-5; D may be TRBD2 (5 bases). CDR3 length: 16 residues. The V end lost 3 bases, the J end lost 3 bases, and 17 bases lay between the germline ends. CDR1 is MGHDK, CDR2 SYGVNS, per germline. This CDR3 reads CASSEVALSGKETQYF. CDR3 bases: TGTGCCAGCAGTGAGGTAGCGCTTTCGGGTAAAGAGACCCAGTACTTC. Filled out from reference TRBV25-1 and TRBJ2-5, the complete variable domain reads EADIYQTPRYLVIGTGKKITLECSQTMGHDKMYWYQQDPGMELHLIHYSYGVNSTEKGDLSSESTVSRIRTEHFPLTLESARPSHTSQYLCASSEVALSGKETQYFGPGTRLLVL.

This clonotype showed up just a few times. This chain uses TRBV13 with TRBJ1-3, with TRBD1 matching 7 bases. The junction had 11 bases not matched to a gene; V was cut back by 2 bases and J by 4 bases. Germline V gene lookup returns CDR1 PRHDT and CDR2 FYEKMQ (reference sequence). The CDR3 contains 17 residues. CDR3 DNA: TGTGCCAGCAGCTTAAGGGGGGGGACAGCTCGAGGAAACACCATATATTTT. Amino acids: CASSLRGGTARGNTIYF.

The CDR3 coding sequence is TGTGCCAGCAGTCGGAACAGGGAGGTTGAAAAACTGTTTTTT. It is translated as CASSRNREVEKLFF. The chain links TRBV7-8 to TRBJ1-4; perhaps TRBD1 as D (6 bases). V was trimmed by 6 bases and J by 7 bases, leaving 15 bases between them. The CDR3 loop spans 14 amino acids. The germline V gene encodes CDR1 SGHVS and CDR2 FQNEAQ.

Ten or more counts support this clonotype. The chain links TRBV20-1 to TRBJ2-6; 7 bases line up with TRBD2. Germline lookup yields CDR1 DFQATT and CDR2 SNEGSKA (reference sequence). Trimming at V came to 0 bases and at J to 2 bases, leaving 4 bases not matched to a gene. There are 16 residues in the CDR3. The CDR3 bases are TGCAGTGCTAGAGATTCGGGGGGAACTGGGGCCAACGTCCTGACTTTC. It yields the protein CSARDSGGTGANVLTF.

The rearrangement uses TRBV12-3 or TRBV12-4 and TRBJ2-2, with no clear D. This CDR3 comprises 15 residues. V was clipped by 3 bases and J by 5 bases, with 13 bases between them. CDR3 region: CASSFYPGKTGELFF. DNA of the CDR3: TGTGCCAGCAGTTTTTACCCAGGAAAGACCGGGGAGCTGTTTTTT.

This clonotype was detected ten times or more. The V gene is TRBV6-1, the J gene TRBJ2-5; D uncertain. The germline V gene encodes CDR1 MNHNS and CDR2 SASEGT. Trimming pared 6 bases from V and 4 bases from J, leaving 18 bases between. CDR3 length: 15 residues. CDR3 DNA: TGTGCCAGCAGCCTGGGATCTGCGCGAGCAGAGACCCAGTACTTC. This sequence encodes CASSLGSARAETQYF.

This clonotype occurred many times. The chain employs TRBV2 and TRBJ2-5; TRBD2 matches 13 bases. V lost 6 bases to trimming and J lost 5 bases; unmatched junction nucleotides: 6. The germline CDR1 and CDR2 sequences are SNHLY and FYNNEI. This CDR3 contains 15 residues. The CDR3 bases are TGTGCCAGCAGGGGACTAGCGGGGCTGGGGGAGACCCAGTACTTC. Translated: CASRGLAGLGETQYF.

This clonotype appeared many times. The V gene is TRBV5-1, the J gene TRBJ2-7; no definite D call. Germline V lookup: CDR1 SGHRS, CDR2 YFSETQ. V was clipped by 4 bases and J by 7 bases, with 15 bases between them. The CDR3 has 13 amino acids. CDR3 DNA: TGCGCCAGCAGCACAAACCGACCGGAGGAGCAGTACTTC. It translates to CASSTNRPEEQYF. Supplemented by reference TRBV5-1 and TRBJ2-7, the full variable domain reads KAGVTQTPRYLIKTRGQQVTLSCSPISGHRSVSWYQQTPGQGLQFLFEYFSETQRNKGNFPGRFSGRQFSNSRSEMNVSTLELGDSALYLCASSTNRPEEQYFGPGTRLTVT.

The V and J genes are TRBV10-3 and TRBJ1-1; D not resolved. Per the germline V gene, CDR1 is ENHRY and CDR2 is SYGVKD. The CDR3 sequence is 14 residues long. Trimming stripped 6 bases from V and 3 bases from J, with 14 bases between. The CDR3 DNA sequence: TGTGCCATCAGCGATGACACGGACGACACTGAAGCTTTCTTT. This gives the protein CAISDDTDDTEAFF.